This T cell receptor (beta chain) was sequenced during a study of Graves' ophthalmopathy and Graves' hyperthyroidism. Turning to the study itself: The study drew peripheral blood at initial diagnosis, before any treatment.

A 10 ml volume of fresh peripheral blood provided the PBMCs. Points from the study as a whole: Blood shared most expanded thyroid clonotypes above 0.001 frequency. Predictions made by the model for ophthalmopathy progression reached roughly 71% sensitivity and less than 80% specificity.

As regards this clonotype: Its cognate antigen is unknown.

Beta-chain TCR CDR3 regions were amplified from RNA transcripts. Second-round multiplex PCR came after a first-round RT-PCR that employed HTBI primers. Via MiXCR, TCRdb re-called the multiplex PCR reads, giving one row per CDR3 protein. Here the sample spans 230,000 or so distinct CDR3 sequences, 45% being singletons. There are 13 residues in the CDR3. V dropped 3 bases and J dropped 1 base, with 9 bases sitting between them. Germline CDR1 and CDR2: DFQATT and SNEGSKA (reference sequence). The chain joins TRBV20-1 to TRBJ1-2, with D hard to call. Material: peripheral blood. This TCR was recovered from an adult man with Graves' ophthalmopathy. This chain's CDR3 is CSARDPDNYGYTF. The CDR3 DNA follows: TGCAGTGCTAGGGACCCCGATAACTATGGCTACACCTTC.